A selection of T cell receptor beta chains follows, all from one sample in a study of T cell responses to AZD1222 COVID-19 vaccine. The method was immunoSEQ multiplex PCR; TCRdb's version includes in-frame clones alone and lacks a portion of them. The sample comprises about 190,000 clones, over 80% of which are singletons, and less than 3% rests with the top ten. The sample in question was peripheral blood, obtained on day 0 of MenACWY control vaccination. The receptor source for this set is an adult in good health. Each CDR3 is given with its conserved first and last residue. D genes are given only for firm matches. Size is omitted from some rows. Given values are once, few, many or a class for expanded clones.

clone_size,d_call,v_call,cdr3_length,j_call,cdr3_aa,cdr3_nt
NA,NA,TRBV7-2,14,TRBJ1-3,CASTYGVYGNTIYF,TGTGCCAGCACTTATGGGGTTTATGGAAACACCATATATTTT
NA,NA,TRBV7-9,16,TRBJ2-7,CASSLVGTASSYEQYF,TGTGCCAGCAGCTTAGTTGGCACAGCGAGCTCCTACGAGCAGTACTTC
NA,TRBD1,TRBV20-1,14,TRBJ2-2,CSASKGANTGELFF,TGCAGTGCTAGTAAGGGGGCCAACACCGGGGAGCTGTTTTTT
NA,NA,TRBV3-1/TRBV3-2,14,TRBJ2-1,CASSQGQGGNEQFF,TGTGCCAGCAGCCAAGGGCAGGGGGGCAATGAGCAGTTCTTC
NA,TRBD1,TRBV28,14,TRBJ1-1,CASRQQGASTEAFF,TGTGCCAGCAGGCAGCAGGGGGCTAGCACTGAAGCTTTCTTT
NA,TRBD2,TRBV20-1,15,TRBJ2-1,CSASQVASGSNEQFF,TGCAGTGCTAGTCAGGTCGCTAGCGGGAGCAATGAGCAGTTCTTC
NA,NA,TRBV27,13,TRBJ2-1,CASSLSVENEQFF,TGTGCCAGCAGTTTATCTGTAGAGAATGAGCAGTTCTTC
once,NA,TRBV5-4,17,TRBJ2-3,CASSFGGGGPSTDTQYF,TGTGCCAGCAGCTTCGGAGGGGGGGGTCCTAGCACAGATACGCAGTATTTT
NA,NA,TRBV7-9,13,TRBJ1-5,CASSFATNQPQHF,TGTGCCAGCAGCTTTGCGACCAATCAGCCCCAGCATTTT
NA,NA,TRBV27,12,TRBJ1-1,CASRYISAEAFF,TGTGCCAGCAGGTACATCAGTGCTGAAGCTTTCTTT
NA,TRBD2,TRBV2,14,TRBJ2-5,CASSEDPGRGTQYF,TGTGCCAGCAGTGAGGACCCCGGGAGGGGGACCCAGTACTTC
NA,NA,TRBV5-6,14,TRBJ2-2,CASSSSGDTGELFF,TGTGCCAGCAGCTCCTCGGGGGACACCGGGGAGCTGTTTTTT
NA,NA,TRBV19,13,TRBJ2-1,CASSMPGSYEQFF,TGTGCCAGTAGTATGCCCGGGAGCTATGAGCAGTTCTTC
NA,TRBD2,TRBV18,15,TRBJ2-1,CASSLTGTRGNEQFF,TGTGCCAGCTCACTCACCGGGACTAGGGGCAATGAGCAGTTCTTC
once,NA,TRBV6-6,14,TRBJ1-2,CASSFLTSNYGYTF,TGTGCCAGCAGTTTTCTGACCTCTAACTATGGCTACACCTTC
NA,TRBD1,TRBV15,16,TRBJ2-5,CATSRDRGQGRETQYF,TGTGCCACCAGCAGAGATAGGGGACAGGGGAGAGAGACCCAGTACTTC
NA,NA,TRBV7-8,15,TRBJ1-2,CASSLASGTQESYTF,TGTGCCAGCAGCTTAGCATCCGGGACCCAGGAAAGCTACACCTTC
NA,NA,TRBV28,15,TRBJ2-3,CASLGGDSRTDTQYF,TGTGCCAGTTTAGGGGGGGACTCACGCACAGATACGCAGTATTTT
NA,NA,TRBV27,14,TRBJ1-1,CASRLAGLNTEAFF,TGTGCCAGCAGATTGGCGGGGTTGAACACTGAAGCTTTCTTT
NA,TRBD1,TRBV3-1/TRBV3-2,15,TRBJ2-5,CASSQQQGFQETQYF,TGTGCCAGCAGCCAACAACAGGGGTTCCAAGAGACCCAGTACTTC
NA,NA,TRBV20-1,11,TRBJ1-1,CSARDMDEAFF,TGCAGTGCTAGAGACATGGATGAAGCTTTCTTT
NA,NA,TRBV6-5,13,TRBJ2-7,CASRKEMAYEQYF,TGTGCCAGCCGTAAGGAAATGGCGTACGAGCAGTACTTC
NA,NA,TRBV9,16,TRBJ2-1,CASSVDPAVSYNEQFF,TGTGCCAGCAGCGTAGACCCAGCGGTCTCCTACAATGAGCAGTTCTTC
NA,NA,TRBV19,17,TRBJ1-5,CASSIGNVRARSQPQHF,TGTGCCAGTAGTATAGGGAACGTGAGGGCGAGAAGTCAGCCCCAGCATTTT
NA,TRBD2,TRBV5-1,17,TRBJ2-5,CASSSGVRAGNEETQYF,TGCGCCAGCAGCTCCGGGGTGAGAGCGGGAAATGAAGAGACCCAGTACTTC
NA,NA,TRBV11-3,15,TRBJ2-7,CASSLSPGATYEQYF,TGTGCCAGCAGCTTAAGTCCAGGGGCCACCTACGAGCAGTACTTC
NA,NA,TRBV5-1,15,TRBJ2-3,CASNLDTPRTDTQYF,TGCGCCAGCAACTTAGACACCCCACGGACAGATACGCAGTATTTT
NA,NA,TRBV28,11,TRBJ1-2,CASSKNYGYTF,TGTGCCAGCAGCAAAAACTATGGCTACACCTTC
NA,NA,TRBV19,16,TRBJ2-5,CASSSSGVLYQETQYF,TGTGCCAGTAGTTCATCAGGCGTCCTGTACCAAGAGACCCAGTACTTC
NA,TRBD1,TRBV2,14,TRBJ2-1,CASSGDRGRNEQFF,TGTGCCAGCAGTGGGGACAGGGGGAGGAATGAGCAGTTCTTC
NA,NA,TRBV7-8,15,TRBJ1-5,CASSLGWGDNQPQHF,TGTGCCAGCAGCCTAGGTTGGGGGGATAATCAGCCCCAGCATTTT
few,TRBD2,TRBV4-2,17,TRBJ2-2,CASSQASAGGFTGELFF,TGTGCCAGCAGCCAAGCAAGTGCGGGGGGGTTCACCGGGGAGCTGTTTTTT